This record covers a single T cell receptor beta chain. The CDR3 extends over 13 amino acids. Losses at the gene ends were 5 bases for V and 6 bases for J; bases not matched to a gene: 3. The germline CDR1 and CDR2 sequences are SEHNR and FQNEAQ (reference sequence). Treatment here: oral pan-JAK inhibitor, 5-10 mg twice daily. Researchers took lesional scalp punch biopsies and peripheral blood from people who were alopecia areata patients. This sample stems from a study of CD8+ T cells in alopecia areata. RNA extraction and reverse transcription yielded cDNA as sequencing template. Produced via immunoSEQ multiplex PCR; TCRdb's table is partial and in-frame only. The repertoire includes approximately 210,000 clones, 64% of them detected once, and 3.5% to 5% sits in the top ten.

This material consisted of CD4+ T cells sorted from blood, taken at week 4, from a patient treated with tofacitinib. The receptor was isolated from a human donor with alopecia areata. The genes are TRBV7-9 and TRBJ2-7; TRBD1 agrees at 11 bases. CDR3 region: CASSQDRGREQYF. The CDR3 region has the DNA TGTGCCAGCAGCCAGGACAGGGGGCGCGAGCAGTACTTC.